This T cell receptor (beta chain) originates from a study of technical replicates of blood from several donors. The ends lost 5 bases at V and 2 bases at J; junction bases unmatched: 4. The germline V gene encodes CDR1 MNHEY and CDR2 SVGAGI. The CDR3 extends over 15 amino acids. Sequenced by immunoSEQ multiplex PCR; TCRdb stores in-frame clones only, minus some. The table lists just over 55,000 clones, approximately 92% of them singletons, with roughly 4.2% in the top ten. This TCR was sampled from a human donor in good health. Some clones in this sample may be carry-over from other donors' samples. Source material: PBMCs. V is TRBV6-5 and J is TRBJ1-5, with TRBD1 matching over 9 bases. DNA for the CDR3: TGTGCCAGCAGTCCTAGGACAGGGGGCAATCAGCCCCAGCATTTT. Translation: CASSPRTGGNQPQHF.